This TCR beta chain was found in a study of cytomegalovirus exposure and HLA in healthy donors. CDR3 length equals 15 residues. The J segment lost 6 bases and the V segment lost 5 bases, leaving 8 bases of the junction unmatched. CDR1 LNHDA and CDR2 SQIVND come from the germline V gene (reference sequence). Clones were read by immunoSEQ multiplex PCR, and TCRdb kept only the in-frame ones, dropping some. The repertoire holds roughly 80,000 clones, with approximately 91% as singletons. This chain joins TRBV19 and TRBJ2-1, with TRBD1 identical over 9 bases. Sequenced: PBMCs. The receptor was isolated from a man aged 25-45 years in good health and CMV-seronegative. The CDR3 here is CASSRTGELSNEQFF. DNA for the CDR3: TGTGCCAGTAGTCGGACAGGGGAACTTTCCAATGAGCAGTTCTTC.